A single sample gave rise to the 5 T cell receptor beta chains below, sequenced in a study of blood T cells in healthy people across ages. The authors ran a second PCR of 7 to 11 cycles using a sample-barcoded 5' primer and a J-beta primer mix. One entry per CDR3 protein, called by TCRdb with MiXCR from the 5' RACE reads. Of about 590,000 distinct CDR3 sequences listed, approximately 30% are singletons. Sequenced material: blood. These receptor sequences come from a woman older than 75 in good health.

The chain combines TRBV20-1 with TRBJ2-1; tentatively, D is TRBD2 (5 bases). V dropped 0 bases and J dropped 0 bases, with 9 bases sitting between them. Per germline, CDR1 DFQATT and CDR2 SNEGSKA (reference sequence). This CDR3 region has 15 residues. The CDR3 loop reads CSARDPLASYNEQFF. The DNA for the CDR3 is TGCAGTGCTAGAGATCCGCTAGCCTCCTACAATGAGCAGTTCTTC.

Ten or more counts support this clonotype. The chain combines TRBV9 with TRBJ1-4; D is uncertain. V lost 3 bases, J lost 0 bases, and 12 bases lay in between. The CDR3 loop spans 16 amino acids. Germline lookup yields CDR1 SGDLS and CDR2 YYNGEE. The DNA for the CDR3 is TGTGCCAGCAGCGCAGGTTCTTCGACAACTAATGAAAAACTGTTTTTT. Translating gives CASSAGSSTTNEKLFF.

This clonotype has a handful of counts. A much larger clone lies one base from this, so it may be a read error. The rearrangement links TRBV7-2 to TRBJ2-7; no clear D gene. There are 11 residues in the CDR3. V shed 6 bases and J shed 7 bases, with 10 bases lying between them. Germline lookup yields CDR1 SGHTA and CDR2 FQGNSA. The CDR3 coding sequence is TGTGCCAGCAGTCTCAAAGTTGAGCAGTACTTC. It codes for CASSLKVEQYF.

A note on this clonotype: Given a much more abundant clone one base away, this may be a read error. CDR3 sequence reads: CAGSSRQGFADTQYF. In nucleotides, the CDR3 is TGTGCCGGCAGCTCTAGACAGGGTTTCGCAGATACGCAGTATTTT. V usage is TRBV7-3 and J usage is TRBJ2-3, with 7 bases fitting TRBD1. Germline CDR1 and CDR2: SGHTA and FQGTGA. The CDR3 consists of 15 residues.

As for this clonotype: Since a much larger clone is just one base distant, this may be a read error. CDR3 sequence (DNA): TGCAGCGTGACCGAGAGGCAGGGGGGCTACAATGAGCAGTACTTC. Translated, it gives CSVTERQGGYNEQYF. The V call is TRBV29-1, the J call TRBJ2-1; a possible D gene is TRBD1 (7 bases). The DNA end is a closer match to TRBJ2-7, so the J assignment may be wrong. Germline CDR1 SQVTM, CDR2 ANQGSEA. The CDR3 loop spans 15 amino acids.